The 18 T cell receptor beta chains reported below all come from one sample, sequenced in a study of shared clonotypes between healthy human individuals. TCRdb's copy holds only in-frame clones and misses some; the assay was immunoSEQ multiplex PCR. The profile shows 2.5 million or so clones, over 85% of them singletons. Sequenced input: naive CD4+ T cells sorted from blood. The sample's subset: CD45RA+ positively selected. The receptors stem from a man younger than 30 in good health.

The V and J genes are TRBV7-8 and TRBJ1-1; a possible D gene is TRBD1 (6 bases). There are 17 residues in the CDR3. With 5 bases removed from V and 1 base from J, the gap between germline ends came to 20 bases. Per germline, CDR1 SGHVS and CDR2 FQNEAQ. CDR3 sequence reads: CASSQLPGQQKNTEAFF. CDR3 bases: TGTGCCAGCAGCCAATTACCTGGACAGCAAAAGAACACTGAAGCTTTCTTT.

The gene calls are TRBV9 and TRBJ2-3, with unresolved D. V lost 0 bases, J lost 1 base, and 6 bases lay in between. CDR1 and CDR2 (germline): SGDLS, YYNGEE. This CDR3 has 14 amino acids. Here the CDR3 reads CASSVGSRTDTQYF. The CDR3 DNA reads as TGTGCCAGCAGCGTAGGCTCGCGCACAGATACGCAGTATTTT.

V and J are TRBV5-1 and TRBJ2-7; 11 nucleotides match TRBD1. The J segment lost 7 bases and the V segment lost 3 bases, leaving 3 bases of the junction unmatched. CDR1 and CDR2 (germline): SGHRS, YFSETQ. This CDR3 has 13 amino acids. The CDR3 reads CASSSRDRGEQYF. For the CDR3, the DNA is TGCGCCAGCAGCTCAAGGGACAGGGGGGAGCAGTACTTC.

A word on this clone: Distinct nucleotide sequences in the sample also encode this CDR3. DNA for the CDR3: TGCGCCAGCACGTTGGCGGGGAACACCGGGGAGCTGTTTTTT. It codes for CASTLAGNTGELFF. The gene calls are TRBV5-1 and TRBJ2-2, with D possibly matching TRBD2 (5 bases). The germline V and J ends were trimmed by 6 bases and 1 base, with 10 bases remaining between them. Per germline, CDR1 SGHRS and CDR2 YFSETQ. There are 14 residues in the CDR3.

The chain's CDR3 is CASSWGTGINEKLFF. CDR3 nucleotides: TGCGCCAGCAGCTGGGGGACAGGGATTAATGAAAAACTGTTTTTT. The chain carries TRBV5-1 and TRBJ1-4; 9 bases match TRBD1. The CDR3 runs 15 residues. The J segment lost 4 bases and the V segment lost 3 bases, leaving 4 bases of the junction unmatched. The germline gives CDR1 SGHRS, CDR2 YFSETQ.

V and J are TRBV5-1 and TRBJ2-5; D is perhaps TRBD2 (7 bases). V shed 4 bases and J shed 4 bases, with 20 bases lying between them. This CDR3 contains 16 residues. The germline CDR1 and CDR2 sequences are SGHRS and YFSETQ. The CDR3 protein is CASSTQGRGAGETQYF. CDR3 in DNA: TGCGCCAGCAGCACCCAAGGTCGGGGGGCTGGAGAGACCCAGTACTTC. Using reference TRBV5-1 and TRBJ2-5 for the parts outside the CDR3, the full variable domain is KAGVTQTPRYLIKTRGQQVTLSCSPISGHRSVSWYQQTPGQGLQFLFEYFSETQRNKGNFPGRFSGRQFSNSRSEMNVSTLELGDSALYLCASSTQGRGAGETQYFGPGTRLLVL.

As regards this clone: Other DNA sequences in this sample translate to the same CDR3. The chain couples TRBV5-1 to TRBJ2-5, with 10 bases identical to TRBD1. Germline V gives CDR1 SGHRS, CDR2 YFSETQ. The V segment lost 4 bases and the J segment 4 bases; nucleotides outside the gene matches: 4. The CDR3 loop spans 14 amino acids. CDR3 DNA: TGCGCCAGCAGCCCTGGACAGGGGGGAGAGACCCAGTACTTC. Protein product: CASSPGQGGETQYF. The full variable domain, completed using reference TRBV5-1 and TRBJ2-5, is KAGVTQTPRYLIKTRGQQVTLSCSPISGHRSVSWYQQTPGQGLQFLFEYFSETQRNKGNFPGRFSGRQFSNSRSEMNVSTLELGDSALYLCASSPGQGGETQYFGPGTRLLVL.

The genes are TRBV4-1 and TRBJ2-2; 11 nucleotides match TRBD1. Germline-derived CDR1 and CDR2 are MGHRA and YSYEKL. V gave up 4 bases and J gave up 7 bases; unmatched junction bases: 2. The length of the CDR3 is 14 residues. CDR3 coding DNA: TGCGCCAGCAGCCCGGACAGGGGGCGCGGGGAGCTGTTTTTT. Translated: CASSPDRGRGELFF.

V gene TRBV5-4 combines with J gene TRBJ2-1; the D gene is possibly TRBD2 (6 bases). V dropped 0 bases and J dropped 7 bases, with 23 bases sitting between them. The CDR3 runs 18 residues. Per germline, CDR1 SGHNT and CDR2 YYREEE (reference sequence). The CDR3 spells CASSLAWASVRDWNEQFF. The CDR3 coding sequence is TGTGCCAGCAGCTTGGCTTGGGCTAGCGTTCGTGATTGGAATGAGCAGTTCTTC.

This clone was seen just once. This chain links TRBV15 with TRBJ1-1, with TRBD1 identical over 7 bases. The V gene end was trimmed by 9 bases and the J gene end by 3 bases; junction bases not matched to a gene: 7. CDR3 length equals 13 residues. From germline, CDR1 is LNHNV and CDR2 YYDKDF (reference sequence). The CDR3 here is CATGEGAYTEAFF. The CDR3, as DNA: TGTGCCACGGGGGAGGGGGCTTACACTGAAGCTTTCTTT.

This chain joins TRBV6-5 and TRBJ2-3; D ambiguous. Germline CDR1 and CDR2: MNHEY and SVGAGI. The CDR3 has 15 amino acids. Trimming shortened V by 0 bases and J by 4 bases, and 11 bases separated the two germline ends. In nucleotides, the CDR3 is TGTGCCAGCAGTTACTCAGGCGGCACAGCAGATACGCAGTATTTT. Its translation is CASSYSGGTADTQYF.

The chain carries TRBV18 and TRBJ1-5; D unclear. Germline CDR1 and CDR2: KGHSH and LQKENI. V was cut by 2 bases and J by 2 bases, with 19 bases left in between. The CDR3 is made up of 18 amino acids. CDR3: CASSPWSRGVEGNQPQHF. Written as DNA, the CDR3 is TGTGCCAGCTCACCATGGAGTCGTGGGGTCGAGGGCAATCAGCCCCAGCATTTT.

The V gene is TRBV2, the J gene TRBJ2-2; D perhaps matches TRBD2 (5 bases). Trimming pared 5 bases from V and 0 bases from J, leaving 13 bases between. Germline CDR1 SNHLY, CDR2 FYNNEI. This CDR3 comprises 16 residues. This chain's CDR3 is CASSIRRGTNTGELFF. The CDR3 bases are TGTGCCAGCAGTATCAGACGGGGAACGAACACCGGGGAGCTGTTTTTT.

The count of this clone is one. V gene TRBV6-1 combines with J gene TRBJ2-7, with 10 bases lining up with TRBD1. This CDR3 has 16 residues. The ends lost 0 bases at V and 2 bases at J; junction bases unmatched: 4. Germline CDR1 reads MNHNS; CDR2 reads SASEGT. Written as DNA, the CDR3 is TGTGCCAGCAGTGAAGCTAGGACAGGGGGGGCCTACGAGCAGTACTTC. Amino acids: CASSEARTGGAYEQYF.

The V and J genes are TRBV5-1 and TRBJ2-5; 8 bases match TRBD2. Germline assignment: CDR1 SGHRS and CDR2 YFSETQ. The V segment lost 5 bases and the J segment 5 bases; nucleotides outside the gene matches: 11. CDR3 length: 15 amino acids. The CDR3 region has the DNA TGCGCCAGCAGGCTGACCGGGGGGGCGACTGAGACCCAGTACTTC. Translating gives CASRLTGGATETQYF.

The rearrangement uses TRBV2 and TRBJ1-1; 7 bases match TRBD1. CDR3 length: 14 amino acids. CDR1 is SNHLY and CDR2 is FYNNEI in the germline V gene. Trimming at V came to 4 bases and at J to 4 bases, leaving 6 bases not matched to a gene. CDR3 amino acids: CASSVSQGVTEAFF. DNA for the CDR3: TGTGCCAGCAGTGTTTCCCAGGGGGTCACTGAAGCTTTCTTT.

V gene TRBV10-3 combines with J gene TRBJ1-1; 8 bases align to TRBD1. CDR3 length: 14 residues. The V and J ends lost 8 bases and 3 bases, in that order; junction bases with no gene match: 8. CDR1 and CDR2 (germline): ENHRY, SYGVKD. In DNA, the CDR3 is TGTGCCATCCAACAGGGGGTAGGGGACACTGAAGCTTTCTTT. It translates to CAIQQGVGDTEAFF.

The chain carries TRBV6-6 and TRBJ2-7, with 7 bases aligning to TRBD1. Germline V gene lookup returns CDR1 MNHNY and CDR2 SVGAGI (reference sequence). The CDR3 has 13 amino acids. Trimming at V came to 6 bases and at J to 2 bases, leaving 4 bases not matched to a gene. The CDR3: CASRAGTAYEQYF. For the CDR3, the DNA is TGTGCCAGCAGGGCCGGGACAGCCTACGAGCAGTACTTC.